This TCR beta chain was retrieved from a study of glioma-infiltrating T cells after dendritic cell vaccination listed by TCRdb under 2016. As for the study more broadly: A cohort of approximately 15 glioblastoma patients from Phase I and II dendritic cell vaccination trials was included, of whom 9 were newly diagnosed and 6 had recurrent disease. Between about 2003 and 2013, patients were given autologous tumor lysate-pulsed dendritic cell vaccination. The vaccine consisted of monocyte-derived dendritic cells cultured about 7 days with IL-4 and GM-CSF, then pulsed overnight with autologous tumor lysate. Patients received three intradermal dendritic cell vaccine injections at biweekly intervals in the arm below the axilla. Tumor-infiltrating lymphocyte content was quantified and tumor and blood repertoires were compared in dendritic cell-vaccinated glioblastoma patients by deep sequencing of TCR beta CDR3 regions. Survival after dendritic cell vaccination was correlated with TCR sequencing metrics, including TIL content and tumor-blood repertoire overlap.

Note on this clone: Its antigen is still unknown. Base qualities are missing; no much larger clone stands one base away.

Here is what the overall study found, with its caveats: No direct relationship between TCR clonality and survival was found, suggesting that a diverse polyclonal response may matter. The TCR overlap response model with three groups was called speculative and said to need prospective validation. After dendritic cell vaccination, a higher estimated pretreatment TIL content predicted longer time to progression and longer overall survival. The cohort was small and heterogeneous, and full blood and tumor sets were available for few patients, with initial-recurrent tumor pairs available for even fewer patients.

Trimming removed 5 bases from V and 1 base from J, leaving 11 bases between the germline ends. Measured from the cysteine to the phenylalanine, the CDR3 is 14 residues long. Only CDR3 DNA is held: 42 bases, read in frame from base 1. The CDR1 and CDR2 encoded by the germline V gene (reference sequence) are PRHDT and FYEKMQ. This specimen's time point label, interpreted: after dendritic cell vaccination, including at tumor progression/relapse. Selection of patients required sufficient residual fresh-frozen tumor tissue and over two years of available survival data. Although molecular status otherwise differed among the glioblastoma patients, no patient had an isocitrate dehydrogenase mutation. PBMC were collected before vaccination, two weeks after the third vaccination, and at tumor progression if progression occurred. The Qiagen DNeasy Blood extraction Kit was used for extraction of genomic DNA.

The immunoSEQ assay amplified TCRB CDR3 regions from roughly 2 micrograms of genomic DNA, or from all available DNA when less than that amount was available. The multiplex PCR relied on 60 forward primers for TCR V beta segments and 13 reverse primers for J beta segments. To estimate reads per starting template, synthetic control templates were spiked into each sample at limiting dilution. Reads of 87 bp were generated by sequencing on the Illumina HiSeq System. The source study handled its data this way. PCR and sequencing errors were removed by a nearest neighbor algorithm that merged closely related sequences. TCR overlap was measured as the percentage of unique tumor TCR beta sequences that were also present in the peripheral blood of the same patient. This immuneACCESS table, as held by TCRdb, lists in-frame sequences with V and J called but not all clones. Of the missing ones, under half trace to an unresolved V gene in checked studies; the others have no known cause. V, J and clone size were drawn from that table, and D and trimming were deduced from the DNA. The sample profile shows 99,000 or so clones; about 90% of them were found once. Roughly 3% of the sample is held by the ten biggest clonotypes.

The sequence was collected from a human donor with glioblastoma. Specimen: blood, collected after dendritic cell vaccination. Here the chain combines TRBV13 and TRBJ1-1, and perhaps TRBD1 as D gene, on 6 matching bases. CDR3 region: CASSPGTKNTEAFF. DNA sequence: TGTGCCAGCAGCCCCGGGACAAAGAACACTGAAGCTTTCTTT.